The rows below give T cell receptor beta chains drawn from one sample of a study of T cell repertoires in cytomegalovirus infection. TCRdb reprocessed the reads with MiXCR, giving one entry per CDR3 protein. The sample shows hundreds of thousands of distinct CDR3 sequences, less than 40% of them seen only once. Sequencing was done on a sample of PBMCs. All receptors derive from a human donor in good health (CMV status not recorded). Some clones in this sample may be carry-over from other donors' samples. Each CDR3 is given with its conserved first and last residue.

V	CDR3
TRBV6-1	CASSSWDQGARQETQYF
TRBV28	CASSLWVYEQYF
TRBV28	CASSVTHSGTSGTNEQFF
TRBV7-6	CASSRAIGVAFF
TRBV24-1	CATIARRAQHF
TRBV5-4	CASSSGQGYYEQFF
TRBV14	CASSHAGTSGYGYTF
TRBV7-6	CASSRNRGLDGYTF
TRBV20-1	CSARQGAGVTYEQYF
TRBV4-1	CASSQKPLDTGGKPYEQYF
TRBV20-1	CSASQGVRNQPQHF
TRBV6-8	CASSYSKGGKLFF
TRBV7-8	CATNRGGAGELFF
TRBV7-2	CASSFPLGGANTEAFF
TRBV5-1	CASSPGQGVNEQFF
TRBV7-6	CASSPSRVGYEQYF
TRBV24-1	CATSDLSSGSINEQFF
TRBV28	CASSSPPTSGRGLLSTDTQYF
TRBV7-9	CASSFGRGLFF
TRBV4-1	CASSQRPGGDRGDTQYF
TRBV20-1	CSARNSGHKNTEAFF
TRBV7-6	CASSFHRDGTDTQYF
TRBV5-5	CASSLPLRGSGSSYEQYF
TRBV2	CASTEGSYGYTF
TRBV20-1	CSARDRGRANTEAFF
TRBV4-1	CASSQDRWGETQYF
TRBV28	CASSPWGLNTEAFF
TRBV6-1	CASSEAEPQHF
TRBV28	CASNPAPDRKNTEAFF
TRBV20-1	CSARPPTGRSYEQYF
TRBV12-3/TRBV12-4	CASRSAGGNQPQHF
TRBV5-1	CASRRDRAKTDEQSF
TRBV7-4	CASSLGITENEQFF
TRBV19	CASSMGVDTQYF
TRBV7-2	CASSLEGGGWGREKLFF
TRBV28	CASSRRGAGAYEQYF
TRBV7-2	CASSLPQSGNYGYTF